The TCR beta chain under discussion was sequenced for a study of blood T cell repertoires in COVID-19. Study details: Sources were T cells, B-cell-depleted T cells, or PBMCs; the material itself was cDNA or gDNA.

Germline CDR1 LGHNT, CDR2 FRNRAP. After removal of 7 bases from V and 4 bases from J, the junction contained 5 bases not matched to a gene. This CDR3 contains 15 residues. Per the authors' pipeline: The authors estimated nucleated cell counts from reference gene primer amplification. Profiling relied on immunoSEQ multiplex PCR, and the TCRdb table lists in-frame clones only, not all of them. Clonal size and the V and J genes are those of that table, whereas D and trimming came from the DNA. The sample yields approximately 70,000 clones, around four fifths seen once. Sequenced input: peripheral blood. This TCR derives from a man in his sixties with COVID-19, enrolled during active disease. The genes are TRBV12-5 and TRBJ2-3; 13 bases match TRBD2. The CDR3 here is CASEIGLAGADTQYF. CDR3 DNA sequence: TGTGCTAGTGAAATCGGACTAGCGGGGGCAGATACGCAGTATTTT. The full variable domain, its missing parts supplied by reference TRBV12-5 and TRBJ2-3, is DARVTQTPRHKVTEMGQEVTMRCQPILGHNTVFWYRQTMMQGLELLAYFRNRAPLDDSGMPKDRFSAEMPDATLATLKIQPSEPRDSAVYFCASEIGLAGADTQYFGPGTRLTVL.